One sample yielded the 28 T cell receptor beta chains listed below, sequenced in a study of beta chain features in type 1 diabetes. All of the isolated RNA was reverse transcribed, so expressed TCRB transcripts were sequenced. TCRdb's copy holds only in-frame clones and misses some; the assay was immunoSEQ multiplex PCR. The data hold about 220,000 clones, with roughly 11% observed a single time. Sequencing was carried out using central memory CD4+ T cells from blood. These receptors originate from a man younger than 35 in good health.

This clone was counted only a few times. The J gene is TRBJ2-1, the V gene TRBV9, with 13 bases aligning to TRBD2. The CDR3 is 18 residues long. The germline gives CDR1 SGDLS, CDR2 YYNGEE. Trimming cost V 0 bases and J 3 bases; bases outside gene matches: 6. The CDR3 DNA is TGTGCCAGCAGCGTAGCGGGGACTAGCGGGACCAACTACAATGAGCAGTTCTTC. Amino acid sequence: CASSVAGTSGTNYNEQFF.

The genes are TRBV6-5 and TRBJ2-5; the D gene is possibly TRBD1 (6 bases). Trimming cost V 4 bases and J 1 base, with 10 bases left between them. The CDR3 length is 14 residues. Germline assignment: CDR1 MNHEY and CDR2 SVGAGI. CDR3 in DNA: TGTGCCAGCAGTTTGCAACAGGGCCAAGAGACCCAGTACTTC. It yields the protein CASSLQQGQETQYF.

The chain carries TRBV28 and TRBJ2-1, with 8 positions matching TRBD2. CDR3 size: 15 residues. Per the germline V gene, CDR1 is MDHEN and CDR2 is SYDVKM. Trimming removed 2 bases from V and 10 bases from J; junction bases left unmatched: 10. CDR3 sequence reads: CASSLGGLAGKEQFF. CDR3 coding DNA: TGTGCCAGCAGTTTAGGTGGCCTAGCGGGTAAGGAGCAGTTCTTC.

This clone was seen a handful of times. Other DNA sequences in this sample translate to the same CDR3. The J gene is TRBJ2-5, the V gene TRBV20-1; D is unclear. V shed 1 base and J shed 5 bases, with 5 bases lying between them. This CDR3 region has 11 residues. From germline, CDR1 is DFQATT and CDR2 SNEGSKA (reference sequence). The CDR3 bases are TGCAGTGCTAGAGTGGGGGAGACCCAGTACTTC. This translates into CSARVGETQYF.

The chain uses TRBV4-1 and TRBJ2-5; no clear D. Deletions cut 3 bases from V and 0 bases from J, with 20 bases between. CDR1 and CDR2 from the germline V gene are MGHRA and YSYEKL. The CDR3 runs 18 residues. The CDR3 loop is CASSQAIVGDPYQETQYF. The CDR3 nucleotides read TGCGCCAGCAGCCAGGCCATCGTAGGTGACCCGTACCAAGAGACCCAGTACTTC.

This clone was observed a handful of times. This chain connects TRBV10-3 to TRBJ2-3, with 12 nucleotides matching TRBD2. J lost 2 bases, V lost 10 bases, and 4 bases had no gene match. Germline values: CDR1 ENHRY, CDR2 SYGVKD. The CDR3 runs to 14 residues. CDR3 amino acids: CATGLAGNTDTQYF. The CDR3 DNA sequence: TGTGCCACCGGACTAGCGGGGAACACAGATACGCAGTATTTT.

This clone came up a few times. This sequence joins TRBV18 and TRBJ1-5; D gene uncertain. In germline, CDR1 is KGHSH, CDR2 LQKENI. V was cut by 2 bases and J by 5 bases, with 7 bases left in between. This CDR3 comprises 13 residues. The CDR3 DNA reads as TGTGCCAGCTCACCATTGAGTGATCAGCCCCAGCATTTT. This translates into CASSPLSDQPQHF.

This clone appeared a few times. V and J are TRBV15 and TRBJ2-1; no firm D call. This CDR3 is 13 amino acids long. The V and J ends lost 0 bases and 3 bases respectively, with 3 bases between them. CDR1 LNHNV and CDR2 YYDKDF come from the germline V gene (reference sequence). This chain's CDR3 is CATSRDYYNEQFF. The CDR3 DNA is TGTGCCACCAGCAGAGACTACTACAATGAGCAGTTCTTC.

The CDR3 loop reads CASSLLPSETQYF. The CDR3 DNA reads as TGTGCCAGCAGCTTGCTTCCTTCGGAGACCCAGTACTTC. This sequence joins TRBV5-4 and TRBJ2-5, with D uncertain. Germline CDR1 and CDR2: SGHNT and YYREEE (reference sequence). This CDR3 is built from 13 residues. V lost 1 base and J 5 bases, leaving 9 bases between the germline ends.

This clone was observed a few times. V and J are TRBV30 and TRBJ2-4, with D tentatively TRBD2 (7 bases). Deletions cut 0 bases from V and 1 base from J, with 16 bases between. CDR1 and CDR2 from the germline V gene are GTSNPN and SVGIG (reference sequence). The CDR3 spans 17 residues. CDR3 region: CAWSVRGARWAKNIQYF. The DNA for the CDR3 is TGTGCCTGGAGTGTACGGGGGGCTCGGTGGGCCAAAAACATTCAGTACTTC.

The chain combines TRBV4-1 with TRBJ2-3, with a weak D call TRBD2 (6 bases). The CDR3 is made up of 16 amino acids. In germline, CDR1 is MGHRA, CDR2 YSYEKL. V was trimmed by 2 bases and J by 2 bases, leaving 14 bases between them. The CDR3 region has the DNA TGCGCCAGCAGCCAACCCCTAGCGACCCACACAGATACGCAGTATTTT. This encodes CASSQPLATHTDTQYF.

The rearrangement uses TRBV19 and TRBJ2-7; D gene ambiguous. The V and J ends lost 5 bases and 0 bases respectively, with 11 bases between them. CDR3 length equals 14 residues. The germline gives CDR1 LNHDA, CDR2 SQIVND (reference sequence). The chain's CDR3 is CASSDDKSSYEQYF. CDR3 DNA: TGTGCCAGTAGTGACGATAAGAGCTCCTACGAGCAGTACTTC.

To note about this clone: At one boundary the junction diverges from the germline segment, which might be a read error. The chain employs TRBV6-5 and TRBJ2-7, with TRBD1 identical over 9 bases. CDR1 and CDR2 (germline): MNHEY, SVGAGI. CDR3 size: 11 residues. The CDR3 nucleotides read TGCGCAAACAGGGGGCCCTACGAGCAGTACTTC. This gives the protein CANRGPYEQYF.

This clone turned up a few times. The CDR3 sequence: CASSHPGVNQPQHF. Written as DNA, the CDR3 is TGTGCCAGCAGTCATCCAGGGGTGAATCAGCCCCAGCATTTT. V and J are TRBV25-1 and TRBJ1-5; the D gene is possibly TRBD1 (6 bases). This CDR3 has 14 amino acids. V lost 5 bases to trimming and J lost 4 bases, with 12 bases between them. Germline assignment: CDR1 MGHDK and CDR2 SYGVNS.

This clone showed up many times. The CDR3 sequence: CASSLGQFYEQYF. Here the CDR3 DNA reads TGTGCCAGCAGCTTAGGGCAGTTCTACGAGCAGTACTTC. This chain connects TRBV7-9 to TRBJ2-7; D is ambiguous. The CDR3 consists of 13 residues. Trimming removed 1 base from V and 3 bases from J, with 7 bases in between. The V gene's germline CDR1 is SEHNR and CDR2 FQNEAQ (reference sequence). Looking up the rest from reference TRBV7-9 and TRBJ2-7 gives the full variable domain: DTGVSQNPRHKITKRGQNVTFRCDPISEHNRLYWYRQTLGQGPEFLTYFQNEAQLEKSRLLSDRFSAERPKGSFSTLEIQRTEQGDSAMYLCASSLGQFYEQYFGPGTRLTVT.

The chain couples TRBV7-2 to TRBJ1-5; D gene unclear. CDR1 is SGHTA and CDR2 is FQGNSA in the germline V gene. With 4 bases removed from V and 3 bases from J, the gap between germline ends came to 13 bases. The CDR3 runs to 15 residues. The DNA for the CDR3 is TGTGCCAGCAGCTCACCACCAGGAGACAATCAGCCCCAGCATTTT. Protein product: CASSSPPGDNQPQHF.

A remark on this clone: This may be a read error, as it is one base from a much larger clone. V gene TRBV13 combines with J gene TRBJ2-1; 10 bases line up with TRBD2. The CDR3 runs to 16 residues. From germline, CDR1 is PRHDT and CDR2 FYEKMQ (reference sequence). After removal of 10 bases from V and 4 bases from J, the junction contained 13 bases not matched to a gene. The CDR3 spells CATSEREGPGYNEQFF. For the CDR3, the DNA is TGTGCCACTTCCGAGCGGGAGGGCCCGGGGTACAATGAGCAGTTCTTC.

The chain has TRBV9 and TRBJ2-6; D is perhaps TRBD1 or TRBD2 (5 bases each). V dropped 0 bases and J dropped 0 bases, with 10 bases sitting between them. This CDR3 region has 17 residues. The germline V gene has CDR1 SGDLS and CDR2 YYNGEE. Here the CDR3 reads CASSVAWGNSGANVLTF. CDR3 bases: TGTGCCAGCAGCGTAGCGTGGGGGAACTCTGGGGCCAACGTCCTGACTTTC.

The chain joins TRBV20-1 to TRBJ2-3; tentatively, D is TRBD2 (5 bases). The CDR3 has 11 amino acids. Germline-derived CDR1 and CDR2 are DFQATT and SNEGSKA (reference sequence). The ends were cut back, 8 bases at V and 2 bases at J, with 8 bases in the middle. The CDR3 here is CSKLVTDTQYF. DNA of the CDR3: TGCAGTAAACTAGTCACAGATACGCAGTATTTT.

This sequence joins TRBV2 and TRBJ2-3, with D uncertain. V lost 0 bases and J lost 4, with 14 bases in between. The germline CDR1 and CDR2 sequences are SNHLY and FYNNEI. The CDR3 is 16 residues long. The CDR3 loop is CASSEAYDQVPDTQYF. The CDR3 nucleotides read TGTGCCAGCAGTGAAGCCTACGACCAAGTCCCAGATACGCAGTATTTT.

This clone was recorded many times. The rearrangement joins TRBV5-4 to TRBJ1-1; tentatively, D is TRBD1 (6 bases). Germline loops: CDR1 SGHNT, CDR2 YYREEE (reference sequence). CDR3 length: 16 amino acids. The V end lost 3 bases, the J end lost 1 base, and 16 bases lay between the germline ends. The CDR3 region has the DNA TGTGCCAGCAGCTGGGATTTGGGACATAGGAACACTGAAGCTTTCTTT. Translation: CASSWDLGHRNTEAFF.

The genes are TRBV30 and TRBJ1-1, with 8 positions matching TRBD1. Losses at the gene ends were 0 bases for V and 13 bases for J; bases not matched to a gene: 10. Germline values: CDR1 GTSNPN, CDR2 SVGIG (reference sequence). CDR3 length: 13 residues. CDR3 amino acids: CAWSVQGGAGDFF. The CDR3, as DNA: TGTGCCTGGAGTGTACAGGGGGGCGCCGGGGATTTCTTT. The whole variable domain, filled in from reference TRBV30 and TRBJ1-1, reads SQTIHQWPATLVQPVGSPLSLECTVEGTSNPNLYWYRQAAGRGLQLLFYSVGIGQISSEVPQNLSASRPQDRQFILSSKKLLLSDSGFYLCAWSVQGGAGDFFGQGTRLTVV.

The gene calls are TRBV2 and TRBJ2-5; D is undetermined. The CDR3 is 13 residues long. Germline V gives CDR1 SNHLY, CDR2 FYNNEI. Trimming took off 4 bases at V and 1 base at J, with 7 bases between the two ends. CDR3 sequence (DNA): TGTGCCAGCAGTGGTCTGATCCAAGAGACCCAGTACTTC. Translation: CASSGLIQETQYF.

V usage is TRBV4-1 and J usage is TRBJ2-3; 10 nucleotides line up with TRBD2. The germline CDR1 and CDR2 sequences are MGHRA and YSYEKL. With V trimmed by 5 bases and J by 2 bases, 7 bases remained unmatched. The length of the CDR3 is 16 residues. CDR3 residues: CASSVTSGTSTDTQYF. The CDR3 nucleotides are TGCGCCAGCAGCGTTACTAGCGGGACCTCCACAGATACGCAGTATTTT.

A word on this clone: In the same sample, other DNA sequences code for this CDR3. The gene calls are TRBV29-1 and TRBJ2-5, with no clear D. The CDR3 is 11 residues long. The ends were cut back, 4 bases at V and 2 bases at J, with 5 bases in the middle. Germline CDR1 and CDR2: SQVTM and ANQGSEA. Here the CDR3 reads CSVGLQETQYF. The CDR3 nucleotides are TGCAGCGTTGGCTTACAAGAGACCCAGTACTTC.

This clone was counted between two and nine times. The CDR3 nucleotides read TGTGCCAGCAGCACCACAGGGGGCGCAGAGACCCAGTACTTC. Translation: CASSTTGGAETQYF. The chain joins TRBV7-7 to TRBJ2-5, with 9 bases aligning to TRBD1. Looked up from germline, CDR1 is SSHAT and CDR2 is FNYEAQ (reference sequence). The CDR3 length is 14 residues. V lost 5 bases and J lost 4; bases outside the gene matches: 5.

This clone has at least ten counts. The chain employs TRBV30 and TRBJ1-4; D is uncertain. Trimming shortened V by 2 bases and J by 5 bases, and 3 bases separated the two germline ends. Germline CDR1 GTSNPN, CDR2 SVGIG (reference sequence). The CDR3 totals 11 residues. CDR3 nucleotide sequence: TGTGCCTGGAGTCCCAATGAAAAACTGTTTTTT. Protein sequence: CAWSPNEKLFF.

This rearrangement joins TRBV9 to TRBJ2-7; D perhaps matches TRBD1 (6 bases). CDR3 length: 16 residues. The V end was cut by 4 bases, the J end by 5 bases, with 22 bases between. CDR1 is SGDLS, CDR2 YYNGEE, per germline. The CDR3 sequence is CASSLAGTQDGHEQYF. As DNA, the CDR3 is TGTGCCAGCAGCCTTGCCGGGACACAGGACGGCCACGAGCAGTACTTC.